This is a list of T cell receptor beta chains from one sample in a study of blood T cell repertoires in COVID-19. TCRdb keeps only in-frame clones here, not all; method: immunoSEQ multiplex PCR. The sample includes roughly 230,000 clones, roughly 84% seen only once; the top ten take around 3.5%. Material: peripheral blood. The receptors stem from a woman older than 75 with acute or convalescent COVID-19. Both conserved end residues are part of each CDR3. The order of the fields is D gene, J gene, V gene, clone size, CDR3 protein, CDR3 DNA. The D gene is left open where the match is weak. A row's size may be missing; if present it is once, few, many or a size class.

NA,TRBJ2-4,TRBV9,NA,CASSGPESIQYF,TGTGCCAGCAGCGGCCCCGAGTCCATTCAGTACTTC
NA,TRBJ1-1,TRBV19,NA,CASSTPGRVGTEAFF,TGTGCCAGTAGTACGCCAGGGAGGGTTGGCACTGAAGCTTTCTTT
NA,TRBJ1-3,TRBV2,NA,CASSLRGDTIYF,TGTGCCAGCTCCCTCCGCGGGGACACCATATATTTT
NA,TRBJ2-6,TRBV7-9,NA,CASSSPGGSGANVLTF,TGTGCCAGCAGCTCCCCCGGGGGATCTGGGGCCAACGTCCTGACTTTC
TRBD1,TRBJ2-7,TRBV4-1,NA,CASSPLDRGGYEQYF,TGCGCCAGCAGCCCCTTGGACAGGGGAGGTTACGAGCAGTACTTC
TRBD1,TRBJ1-2,TRBV7-9,NA,CASSLTRTGPYGGYTF,TGTGCCAGCAGCTTAACCAGGACAGGGCCCTATGGTGGCTACACCTTC
TRBD1,TRBJ1-2,TRBV7-3,NA,CASSLNTGERYYGYTF,TGTGCCAGCAGCTTAAATACAGGGGAGAGATACTATGGCTACACCTTC
NA,TRBJ1-5,TRBV28,few,CASSLYSRQPQHF,TGTGCCAGCAGTTTATACTCGCGTCAGCCCCAGCATTTT
TRBD1,TRBJ2-7,TRBV7-2,NA,CASRPSGTASYEQYF,TGTGCCAGCAGGCCCTCCGGGACAGCTTCCTACGAGCAGTACTTC
NA,TRBJ1-1,TRBV6-1,NA,CASSEAKRRPTKNTEAFF,TGTGCCAGCAGTGAAGCCAAGAGGAGGCCCACAAAGAACACTGAAGCTTTCTTT
TRBD1,TRBJ2-7,TRBV19,NA,CASSMIRTGGGYEQYF,TGTGCCAGTAGTATGATCAGGACAGGGGGCGGCTACGAGCAGTACTTC
NA,TRBJ2-7,TRBV20-1,NA,CSASGGGTYEQYF,TGCAGTGCTAGTGGCGGGGGCACCTACGAGCAGTACTTC
TRBD2,TRBJ2-7,TRBV28,NA,CASSLAGGAWEQYF,TGTGCCAGCTCCCTAGCCGGGGGGGCTTGGGAGCAGTACTTC
TRBD1,TRBJ1-4,TRBV6-5,NA,CATKQTGGGEKLFF,TGTGCCACCAAACAGACAGGGGGTGGTGAAAAACTGTTTTTT
NA,TRBJ1-3,TRBV7-3,NA,CASSPGDGISGNTIYF,TGTGCCAGCAGCCCGGGGGACGGGATCTCTGGAAACACCATATATTTT
NA,TRBJ1-1,TRBV28,NA,CASIPRLVLGAEAFF,TGTGCCAGCATCCCCCGGTTGGTCTTAGGGGCTGAAGCTTTCTTT
TRBD2,TRBJ2-2,TRBV2,NA,CASAGGGPGTGELFF,TGTGCCAGCGCTGGCGGGGGGCCCGGTACCGGGGAGCTGTTTTTT
TRBD2,TRBJ2-3,TRBV3-1/TRBV3-2,NA,CASSHVSGTSIISTDTQYF,TGTGCCAGCAGCCACGTCAGCGGGACTAGCATTATTAGCACAGATACGCAGTATTTT
TRBD2,TRBJ2-5,TRBV4-2,NA,CASSQYPWGGGAGVGETQYF,TGTGCCAGCAGCCAGTATCCCTGGGGAGGGGGAGCGGGGGTTGGAGAGACCCAGTACTTC
TRBD2,TRBJ2-5,TRBV27,NA,CANRAGVETQYF,TGTGCCAACCGAGCGGGGGTAGAGACCCAGTACTTC
TRBD1,TRBJ1-6,TRBV19,NA,CASKTGDTYSPLHF,TGTGCCAGTAAGACAGGGGACACGTATTCACCCCTCCACTTT
TRBD2,TRBJ2-7,TRBV12-3/TRBV12-4,NA,CASTGGGDYEQYF,TGTGCCAGCACCGGGGGGGGAGACTACGAGCAGTACTTC
NA,TRBJ2-7,TRBV27,NA,CASSLIQGHEQYF,TGTGCCAGCAGTCTAATACAGGGCCACGAGCAGTACTTC
TRBD1,TRBJ1-2,TRBV6-5,once,CASSFRQGGNYGYTF,TGTGCCAGCAGTTTTCGACAGGGGGGAAACTATGGCTACACCTTC
NA,TRBJ1-1,TRBV2,NA,CASKGDEAEAFF,TGTGCCAGCAAGGGGGATGAGGCTGAAGCTTTCTTT
TRBD1,TRBJ1-2,TRBV2,once,CASSPNRGAGGYTF,TGTGCCAGCAGTCCAAACAGGGGGGCGGGAGGCTACACCTTC
NA,TRBJ1-5,TRBV10-3,NA,CAISELAVYSNQPQHF,TGTGCCATCAGTGAATTGGCAGTTTATAGCAATCAGCCCCAGCATTTT
TRBD2,TRBJ2-5,TRBV24-1,NA,CATSDGLAGARETQYF,TGTGCCACCAGTGATGGACTAGCGGGGGCGAGGGAGACCCAGTACTTC
NA,TRBJ1-5,TRBV6-1,NA,CASSEPGDRSNQPQHF,TGTGCCAGCAGTGAACCGGGGGACCGTAGCAATCAGCCCCAGCATTTT
NA,TRBJ2-3,TRBV28,once,CASRRSTDTQYF,TGTGCCAGCAGGAGAAGCACAGATACGCAGTATTTT
NA,TRBJ2-1,TRBV18,NA,CASSPVQGIPGNRDNEQFF,TGTGCCAGCTCACCAGTACAAGGGATCCCGGGGAACAGGGACAATGAGCAGTTCTTC
NA,TRBJ1-6,TRBV11-2,NA,CASSRRLGADNSPLHF,TGTGCCAGCAGCCGCCGGCTAGGGGCCGATAATTCACCCCTCCACTTT
NA,TRBJ1-2,TRBV7-9,NA,CASSSGAGITNYGYTF,TGTGCCAGCAGTTCTGGGGCAGGTATTACTAACTATGGCTACACCTTC
TRBD2,TRBJ2-1,TRBV7-2,NA,CASSPSKGLAGGDNEQFF,TGTGCCAGCAGCCCATCTAAGGGACTAGCGGGGGGGGACAATGAGCAGTTCTTC
TRBD1,TRBJ1-2,TRBV29-1,NA,CSVDRGINYGYTF,TGCAGCGTGGACAGGGGCATTAACTATGGCTACACCTTC
NA,TRBJ1-1,TRBV25-1,NA,CASSAGPTPQAFF,TGTGCCAGCAGCGCGGGACCCACGCCCCAAGCTTTCTTT
TRBD1,TRBJ2-7,TRBV6-5,NA,CASSLGQGYEQYF,TGTGCCAGCAGTCTTGGACAGGGGTACGAGCAGTACTTC
TRBD1,TRBJ2-7,TRBV18,NA,CASSPASGQVAYEQYF,TGTGCCAGCTCACCAGCATCGGGACAGGTAGCCTACGAGCAGTACTTC
NA,TRBJ1-2,TRBV14,NA,CASSQGRANYGYTF,TGTGCCAGCAGCCAAGGTCGGGCTAACTATGGCTACACCTTC
NA,TRBJ1-1,TRBV14,NA,CASSQSVVNTEAFF,TGTGCCAGCAGCCAATCGGTGGTGAACACTGAAGCTTTCTTT
NA,TRBJ1-2,TRBV7-8,NA,CASSLYPAASSSSYGYTF,TGTGCCAGCAGCCTCTATCCTGCAGCGTCTAGTTCCAGCTATGGCTACACCTTC
NA,TRBJ1-3,TRBV27,NA,CASSSRGYYGNTIYF,TGTGCCAGCAGTTCCAGGGGCTACTATGGAAACACCATATATTTT
NA,TRBJ2-5,TRBV7-2,NA,CASSFKETQYF,TGTGCCAGCAGCTTTAAAGAGACCCAGTACTTC
NA,TRBJ1-2,TRBV6-6,few,CASNPELYGYTF,TGTGCCAGCAATCCGGAGCTCTATGGCTACACCTTC
NA,TRBJ1-2,TRBV19,NA,CASKDNVVGYTF,TGTGCCAGTAAGGACAACGTCGTCGGCTACACCTTC
NA,TRBJ2-1,TRBV7-2,few,CASSLGRQNNEQFF,TGTGCCAGCAGCTTAGGGCGGCAGAACAATGAGCAGTTCTTC
TRBD1,TRBJ1-4,TRBV10-3,NA,CAISDFDRGQDEKLFF,TGTGCCATCAGTGACTTCGACAGGGGGCAAGATGAAAAACTGTTTTTT
TRBD1,TRBJ1-5,TRBV19,NA,CASSIGYRGVGNQPQHF,TGTGCCAGTAGTATAGGGTACAGGGGGGTCGGCAATCAGCCCCAGCATTTT
NA,TRBJ1-1,TRBV6-5,NA,CASNGGHLNTEAFF,TGTGCCAGCAATGGAGGGCACCTAAACACTGAAGCTTTCTTT
TRBD2,TRBJ2-1,TRBV5-1,NA,CASSIPGTSGGRSSYNEQFF,TGCGCCAGCAGCATCCCCGGGACTAGCGGGGGGCGGAGCTCCTACAATGAGCAGTTCTTC
TRBD1,TRBJ1-1,TRBV6-6,NA,CASSYAGTDDNTEAFF,TGTGCCAGCAGTTACGCCGGGACAGACGACAACACTGAAGCTTTCTTT
NA,TRBJ1-1,TRBV28,NA,CASFGAWERGTEAFF,TGTGCCAGCTTTGGCGCCTGGGAACGGGGCACTGAAGCTTTCTTT
TRBD2,TRBJ2-7,TRBV18,NA,CASSPPASGGTYEQYF,TGTGCCAGCTCACCACCTGCTAGCGGGGGGACCTACGAGCAGTACTTC
NA,TRBJ2-7,TRBV20-1,NA,CSASVGGRRYEQYF,TGCAGTGCTAGTGTTGGCGGACGGAGGTACGAGCAGTACTTC
TRBD1,TRBJ1-1,TRBV9,NA,CASSTGGNRGDSEAFF,TGTGCCAGCAGCACAGGGGGGAACAGGGGGGATTCTGAAGCTTTCTTT
NA,TRBJ1-2,TRBV2,NA,CASQGSAGLHGYTF,TGTGCCAGCCAGGGGTCGGCAGGACTTCATGGCTACACCTTC
TRBD1,TRBJ2-1,TRBV24-1,NA,CATSEGQTYNEQFF,TGTGCCACCAGTGAGGGACAGACATACAATGAGCAGTTCTTC
TRBD1,TRBJ1-6,TRBV7-2,NA,CASSPRQGSNSPLHF,TGTGCCAGCAGCCCAAGACAGGGTTCCAATTCACCCCTCCACTTT